This T cell receptor beta chain was recorded in a study of T-cell memory formation after mild COVID-19. A note on this clonotype: The antigen remains undetermined.

Study-wide findings and caveats: Contracting clones localized mainly to CM and EM when CD4+ and mainly to EMRA when CD8+.

The germline V and J ends were trimmed by 5 bases and 5 bases, with 18 bases remaining between them. The length of the CDR3 is 15 residues. From germline, CDR1 is SGHTA and CDR2 FQGNSA. One entry per CDR3 protein results from TCRdb running MiXCR on the 5' RACE reads. The table has a few hundred thousand distinct CDR3 sequences, approximately 19% seen once; the top ten hold under 25%. The sequence derives from a man in his late teens or twenties who had mild COVID-19 (a few samples of this study predate the infection). Cell type and time point are not known. The chain links TRBV7-2 to TRBJ1-2; D not resolved. The sequencing sample was made of PBMCs or a T cell subset sorted from them (not recorded which). CDR3 in amino acids: CASSDAQGPGYGYTF. CDR3 in DNA: TGTGCCAGCAGCGACGCCCAAGGCCCCGGGTATGGCTACACCTTC.